This T cell receptor (beta chain) was obtained from a study of siplizumab effects on memory and regulatory T cells. V lost 4 bases and J lost 4, with 16 bases in between. The CDR3 is 15 residues long. CDR1 is SGHNT and CDR2 is YYREEE in the germline V gene (reference sequence). Where a few donor pairs were concerned, the unstimulated naive, memory, effector memory and TEMRA subsets underwent sequencing. Sequencing was performed with immunoSEQ multiplex PCR; in TCRdb, only in-frame clones are kept and a portion is missing. This sample has about 64,000 clones, with roughly 96% found just once. This sequence joins TRBV5-4 and TRBJ2-3; possibly TRBD1 or TRBD2 for D (5 bases each). The sequence was collected from a human donor in good health. The source material was naive CD8+ T cells sorted from blood. The DNA of the CDR3 is TGTGCCAGCAGCATCCGGGACCAGGGTCCAGATACGCAGTATTTT. Translating it yields CASSIRDQGPDTQYF.